This T cell receptor (beta chain) was found in a study of blood T cell repertoires in COVID-19. The CDR3 covers 18 residues. The V gene lost 3 bases and the J gene lost 1 base, with 19 bases spanning the gap. From germline, CDR1 is DFQATT and CDR2 SNEGSKA (reference sequence). The repertoire was sequenced with immunoSEQ multiplex PCR; TCRdb's copy has only in-frame clones and lacks some. Here the sample spans roughly 130,000 clones, over 80% being singletons. V and J are TRBV20-1 and TRBJ1-6, with D tentatively TRBD1 (5 bases). The TCR comes from a man aged 70 or older with acute or convalescent COVID-19. The sequenced material came from peripheral blood. The CDR3 DNA reads as TGCAGTGCTAGTAGGAGGGGAGCGAAAAGGTCCTATAATTCACCCCTCCACTTT. Translated: CSASRRGAKRSYNSPLHF.